This T cell receptor (beta chain) was recorded in a study of early T cells in non-severe SARS-CoV-2 infection. General study points: Database matching using VDJdb favored anti-spike CD8 responses, with private and CD4 specificities left missing.

There are many counts of this clonotype. Its antigen is as yet unknown. Molecules of cDNA were individually given unique molecular identifiers that were attached to them. Via MiXCR, TCRdb re-called the 5' RACE reads, giving one row per CDR3 protein. This table has about 31,000 distinct CDR3 sequences, approximately 5.9% appearing once. The V and J ends lost 6 bases and 14 bases respectively, with 21 bases between them. The CDR3 consists of 13 residues. In germline, CDR1 is SNHLY, CDR2 FYNNEI. This receptor was obtained from an adult who was a healthcare worker with PCR-confirmed SARS-CoV-2 infection or an uninfected control (not recorded which). The chain links TRBV2 to TRBJ2-3, with D possibly being TRBD1 (6 bases). Input material: whole blood. In DNA form, the CDR3 reads TGTGCCAGCAGCCCCTTGGGGGCGGCCGAGAGGTATTTT. This encodes CASSPLGAAERYF.